These T cell receptor beta chains were read from a single sample in a study of OX40 agonist ivuxolimab in advanced cancers. Assay used: immunoSEQ multiplex PCR; TCRdb lists only in-frame clones, some missing. The sample consists of about 69,000 clones, roughly 92% of them appearing once. The sample consisted of CD4+ or CD8+ T cells sorted from blood, taken in a trial of the OX40 agonist ivuxolimab. All receptors derive from an adult with an advanced solid tumor such as melanoma, head and neck, liver or kidney cancer. Both conserved end residues are part of each CDR3. A D gene is named only where the DNA matches it firmly. A clone size is listed for some rows: how often the clone was seen (once, few, many), or a class if it is expanded.

>.|.|TRBV11-2|TRBJ2-7
TGTGCCAGCAGCTCTCGGACTTCCTCCTACGAGCAGTACTTC
CASSSRTSSYEQYF
>.|once|TRBV25-1|TRBJ1-1
TGTGCCAGCAGTGTAACAGGGAACACTGAAGCTTTCTTT
CASSVTGNTEAFF
>.|.|TRBV6-1|TRBJ2-1
TGTGCCAGCAGTCCACGAAGTCTATCCTACAATGAGCAGTTCTTC
CASSPRSLSYNEQFF
>.|.|TRBV2|TRBJ2-7
TGTGCCAGCAGCGAGACCTACGAGCAGTACTTC
CASSETYEQYF
>TRBD2|once|TRBV9|TRBJ2-2
TGTGCCAGCAGCGTAGTTGCCCCGATATTAGCGGGAGGGGGGGAGCTGTTTTTT
CASSVVAPILAGGGELFF
>.|.|TRBV5-1|TRBJ2-7
TGCGCCAGCAGGTCTAGCTACGAGCAGTACTTC
CASRSSYEQYF
>.|.|TRBV7-3|TRBJ2-2
TGTGCCAGCAGCTTGAAAGTCACCGGGGAGCTGTTTTTT
CASSLKVTGELFF
>TRBD2|.|TRBV19|TRBJ2-1
TGTGCCAGTAGTATGATAATGGGACTAGGAAGTGGGGGTCCCTCCTACAATGAGCAGTTCTTC
CASSMIMGLGSGGPSYNEQFF
>.|.|TRBV6-5|TRBJ2-1
TGTGCCAGCAGTTACTCGTCAGAACACCGTTCGAATGAGCAGTTCTTC
CASSYSSEHRSNEQFF
>.|.|TRBV2|TRBJ2-7
TGTGCCAGCAGTAGGACAGGGAGTTCCACCAACCGCGGGAGTGACTACGAGCAGTACTTC
CASSRTGSSTNRGSDYEQYF
>TRBD1|.|TRBV19|TRBJ1-3
TGTGCCAGTAGTACTCTCGCCGGGACAGGGACAATCTCTGGAAACACCATATATTTT
CASSTLAGTGTISGNTIYF
>.|.|TRBV11-1|TRBJ1-1
TGTGCCAGCAGCTTGAGCGGAGGAGGCTCTGAAGCTTTCTTT
CASSLSGGGSEAFF
>TRBD1|.|TRBV5-1|TRBJ1-1
TGCGCCAGCAGCACCACCGGGACAGTGAACACTGAAGCTTTCTTT
CASSTTGTVNTEAFF
>.|.|TRBV19|TRBJ2-2
TGTGCCAGTAGGCAGGGGAGCACCGGGGAGCTGTTTTTT
CASRQGSTGELFF
>TRBD1|.|TRBV28|TRBJ2-7
TGTGCCAGCAGTCCCCCGGGACAGGGCCTCTACGAGCAGTACTTC
CASSPPGQGLYEQYF
>TRBD1|.|TRBV18|TRBJ2-1
TGTGCCAGCTCACATACGACAGGGAGAAGCTACAATGAGCAGTTCTTC
CASSHTTGRSYNEQFF
>.|once|TRBV5-1|TRBJ1-4
TGCGCCAGCAGCTTGGAACCAGGGCCACCTAATGAAAAACTGTTTTTT
CASSLEPGPPNEKLFF
>.|once|TRBV12-5|TRBJ1-3
TGTGCTAGTGGCCCCGGACAGCCCATCTCTGGAAACACCATATATTTT
CASGPGQPISGNTIYF
>TRBD2|.|TRBV19|TRBJ2-6
TGTGCCAGTAGTCCTACTCGGGGACTAGCGGGACCTGGGGCCAACGTCCTGACTTTC
CASSPTRGLAGPGANVLTF
>TRBD1|.|TRBV5-6|TRBJ1-1
TGTGCCAGCAGCACGGACAGGGGCGGATTACTGAACACTGAAGCTTTCTTT
CASSTDRGGLLNTEAFF
>TRBD1|.|TRBV18|TRBJ1-1
TGTGCCAGCTCGCCAGGACAGGGCACCCTTTACACTGAAGCTTTCTTT
CASSPGQGTLYTEAFF
>.|.|TRBV11-2|TRBJ2-4
TGTGCCAGCAGCTTAGGGCCAGGGCCCGGACGCATTCAGTACTTC
CASSLGPGPGRIQYF
>TRBD1|.|TRBV30|TRBJ1-1
TGTGCCTGCCCCTCTGGGGACAGTATTGAAGCTTTCTTT
CACPSGDSIEAFF
>.|.|TRBV5-4|TRBJ2-1
TGTGCCAGCAGCTTGGAGGTAGGGAACAATGAGCAGTTCTTC
CASSLEVGNNEQFF
>.|few|TRBV18|TRBJ1-1
TGTGCCAGCTCACCGGGGACCGACACTGAAGCTTTCTTT
CASSPGTDTEAFF
>.|.|TRBV15|TRBJ1-1
TGTGCCACCAGCAGAGATCAGGGACGAGCCACTGAAGCTTTCTTT
CATSRDQGRATEAFF
>TRBD2|.|TRBV7-3|TRBJ2-2
TGTGCCAGCAGCTTATTTCGTACTAGCGGGAGTTTAGACACCGGGGAGCTGTTTTTT
CASSLFRTSGSLDTGELFF
>.|once|TRBV7-9|TRBJ2-7
TGTGCCAGCAGCTGGAGTACCTCCTACGAGCAGTACTTC
CASSWSTSYEQYF
>.|.|TRBV6-6|TRBJ1-3
TGTGCCAGCAGTTACTCGCCAGCCCTGGAAGGAAACACCATATATTTT
CASSYSPALEGNTIYF
>.|.|TRBV19|TRBJ1-2
TGTGCCAGTAGTATATATTTGGACATCGCGCGGAGCTATGGCTACACCTTC
CASSIYLDIARSYGYTF
>.|.|TRBV2|TRBJ2-7
TGTGCCAGCAGTGAAGGCAGGCGTATTAGCGAGCAGTACTTC
CASSEGRRISEQYF
>TRBD1|.|TRBV10-1|TRBJ1-4
TGCGCCAGGAACCGGACAGGGCGGGAAAAACTGTTTTTT
CARNRTGREKLFF
>.|.|TRBV27|TRBJ2-1
TGTGCCAGCAGGGGGGTGGTACCCCTGGATGAGCAGTTCTTC
CASRGVVPLDEQFF
>.|.|TRBV7-6|TRBJ1-6
TGTGCCAGCAGCTTAGCGGCAGAAAATTCACCCCTCCACTTT
CASSLAAENSPLHF
>TRBD1|.|TRBV27|TRBJ1-5
TGTGCCAGCAGTTTATCAGGGGACAGTCAGCCCCAGCATTTT
CASSLSGDSQPQHF
>.|.|TRBV28|TRBJ1-2
TGTGCCAGCACGGGCACGACCTTCTCCTATGGCTACACCTTC
CASTGTTFSYGYTF
>TRBD1|.|TRBV19|TRBJ2-7
TGTGCCAGTAGTATGAGGACAGGTTCAACCTCCTACGAGCAGTACTTC
CASSMRTGSTSYEQYF
>TRBD1|.|TRBV19|TRBJ1-4
TGTGCCAGTAGTTCACAGGGGGTGGATGAAAAACTGTTTTTT
CASSSQGVDEKLFF
>.|few|TRBV19|TRBJ1-5
TGTGCCAGTAGTATAGCCAGGGACTTAGGGCCCCAGCATTTT
CASSIARDLGPQHF
>.|.|TRBV12-5|TRBJ2-1
TGTGCTAGTGGTCCTCAGGGACGGAGGTACAATGAGCAGTTCTTC
CASGPQGRRYNEQFF
>.|.|TRBV7-9|TRBJ1-2
TGTGCCAGCAGCTTCTCGGGGAACTATGGCTACACCTTC
CASSFSGNYGYTF
>.|once|TRBV9|TRBJ1-1
TGTGCCAGCAGCGTAGGACCGGAAGTCAACACTGAAGCTTTCTTT
CASSVGPEVNTEAFF
>TRBD2|.|TRBV5-1|TRBJ2-5
TGCGCCAGCAGCTTGAGTCTAGCGGGGGGTGAGACCCAGTACTTC
CASSLSLAGGETQYF
>.|.|TRBV10-2|TRBJ2-2
TGCGCCAGCAGTGTACCCGCGAACACCGGGGAGCTGTTTTTT
CASSVPANTGELFF
>TRBD1|.|TRBV25-1|TRBJ2-1
TGTGCCAGCAGGCCCGGGACAGGGGCGCCCCATGAGCAGTTCTTC
CASRPGTGAPHEQFF
>.|.|TRBV29-1|TRBJ2-7
TGCAGCGTCCGTGCCCGGGACGGAGTTGTCTACGAGCAGTACTTC
CSVRARDGVVYEQYF